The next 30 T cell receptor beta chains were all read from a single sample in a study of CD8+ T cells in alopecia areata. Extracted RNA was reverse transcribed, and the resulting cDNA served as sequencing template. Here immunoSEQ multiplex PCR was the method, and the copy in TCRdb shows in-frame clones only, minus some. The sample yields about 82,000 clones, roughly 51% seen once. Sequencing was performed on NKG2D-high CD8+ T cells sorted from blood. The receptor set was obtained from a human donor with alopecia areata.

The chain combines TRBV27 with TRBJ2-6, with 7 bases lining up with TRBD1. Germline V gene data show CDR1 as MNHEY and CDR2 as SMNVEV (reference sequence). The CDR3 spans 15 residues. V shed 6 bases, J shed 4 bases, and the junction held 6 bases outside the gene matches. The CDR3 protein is CASSLTGSGANVLTF. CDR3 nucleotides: TGTGCCAGCAGCCTGACAGGGTCCGGGGCCAACGTCCTGACTTTC.

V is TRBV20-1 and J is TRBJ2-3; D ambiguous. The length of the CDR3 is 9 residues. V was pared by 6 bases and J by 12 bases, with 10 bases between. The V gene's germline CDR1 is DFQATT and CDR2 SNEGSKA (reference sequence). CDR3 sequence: CSAPLAQYF. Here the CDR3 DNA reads TGCAGTGCCCCCCTGGCCCAGTATTTT.

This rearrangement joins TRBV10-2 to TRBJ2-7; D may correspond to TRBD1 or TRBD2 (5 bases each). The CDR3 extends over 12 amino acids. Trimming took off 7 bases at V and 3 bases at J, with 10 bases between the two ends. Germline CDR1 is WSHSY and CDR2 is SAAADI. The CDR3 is CASTLGDYEQYF. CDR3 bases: TGCGCCAGCACGCTGGGGGACTACGAGCAGTACTTC.

As DNA, the CDR3 is TGCAGCGTTGAAGGGACGGGGGACGAGCAGTACTTC. Amino acids: CSVEGTGDEQYF. The V gene is TRBV29-1, the J gene TRBJ2-7; a weak D match, TRBD2 (6 bases). Germline CDR1 is SQVTM and CDR2 is ANQGSEA. Between the trimmed V and J ends, which lost 1 base and 5 bases, there was a span of 9 bases. This CDR3 contains 12 residues.

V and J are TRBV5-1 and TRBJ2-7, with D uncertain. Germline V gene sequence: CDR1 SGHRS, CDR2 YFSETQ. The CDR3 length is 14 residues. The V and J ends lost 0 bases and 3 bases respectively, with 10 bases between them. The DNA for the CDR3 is TGCGCCAGCAGCTTGGCCGGAGCCGACTACGAGCAGTACTTC. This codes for CASSLAGADYEQYF. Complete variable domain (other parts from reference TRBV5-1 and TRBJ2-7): KAGVTQTPRYLIKTRGQQVTLSCSPISGHRSVSWYQQTPGQGLQFLFEYFSETQRNKGNFPGRFSGRQFSNSRSEMNVSTLELGDSALYLCASSLAGADYEQYFGPGTRLTVT.

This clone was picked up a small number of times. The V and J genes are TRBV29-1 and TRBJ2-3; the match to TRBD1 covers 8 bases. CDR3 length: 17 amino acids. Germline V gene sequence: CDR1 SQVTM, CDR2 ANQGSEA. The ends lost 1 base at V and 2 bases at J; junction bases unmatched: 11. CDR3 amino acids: CSVEVAFDRGYTDTQYF. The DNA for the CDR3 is TGCAGCGTTGAAGTGGCCTTTGACAGGGGATACACAGATACGCAGTATTTT.

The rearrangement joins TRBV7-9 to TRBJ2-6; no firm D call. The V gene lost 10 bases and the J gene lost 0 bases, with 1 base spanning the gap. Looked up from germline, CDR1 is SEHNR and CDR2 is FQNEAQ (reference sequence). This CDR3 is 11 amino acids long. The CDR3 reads CAISGANVLTF. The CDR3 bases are TGTGCCATCTCTGGGGCCAACGTCCTGACTTTC.

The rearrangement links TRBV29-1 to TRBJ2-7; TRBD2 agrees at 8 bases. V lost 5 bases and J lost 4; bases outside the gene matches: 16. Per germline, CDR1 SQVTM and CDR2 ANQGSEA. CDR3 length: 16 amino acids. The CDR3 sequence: CSVTGLAGILGYEQYF. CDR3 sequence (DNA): TGCAGCGTTACAGGGTTAGCGGGAATTCTAGGGTACGAGCAGTACTTC.

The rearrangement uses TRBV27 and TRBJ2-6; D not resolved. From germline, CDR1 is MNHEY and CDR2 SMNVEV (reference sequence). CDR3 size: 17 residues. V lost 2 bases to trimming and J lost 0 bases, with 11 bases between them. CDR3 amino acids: CASSLIGSNSGANVLTF. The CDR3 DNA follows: TGTGCCAGCAGTTTAATAGGCAGTAACTCTGGGGCCAACGTCCTGACTTTC.

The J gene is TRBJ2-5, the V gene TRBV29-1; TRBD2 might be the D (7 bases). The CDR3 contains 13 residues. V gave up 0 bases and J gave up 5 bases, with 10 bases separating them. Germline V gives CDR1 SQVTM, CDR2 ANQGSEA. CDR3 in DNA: TGCAGCGTTGAAGACGAGGGGGGGGAGACCCAGTACTTC. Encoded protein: CSVEDEGGETQYF.

The CDR3 loop is CASSMGGYEQYF. The CDR3 nucleotides read TGTGCCAGTAGTATGGGTGGCTACGAGCAGTACTTC. The V call is TRBV19, the J call TRBJ2-7; no reliable D call. Germline CDR1 and CDR2: LNHDA and SQIVND (reference sequence). The CDR3 totals 12 residues. Trimming stripped 3 bases from V and 3 bases from J, with 6 bases between.

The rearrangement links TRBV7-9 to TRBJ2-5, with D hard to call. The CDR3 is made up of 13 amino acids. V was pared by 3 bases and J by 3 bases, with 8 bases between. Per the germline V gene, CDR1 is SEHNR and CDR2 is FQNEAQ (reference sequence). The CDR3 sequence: CASSLPQEETQYF. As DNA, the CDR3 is TGTGCCAGCAGCTTGCCGCAAGAAGAGACCCAGTACTTC.

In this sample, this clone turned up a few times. The CDR3 DNA reads TGTGCCAGCAGCTTCCGTGACGAAAGCTGGGTCTCCTACAATGAGCAGTTCTTC. Its translation: CASSFRDESWVSYNEQFF. The rearrangement uses TRBV7-9 and TRBJ2-1; D is unresolved. The germline gives CDR1 SEHNR, CDR2 FQNEAQ (reference sequence). The CDR3 runs 18 residues. Trimming took off 3 bases at V and 0 bases at J, with 18 bases between the two ends.

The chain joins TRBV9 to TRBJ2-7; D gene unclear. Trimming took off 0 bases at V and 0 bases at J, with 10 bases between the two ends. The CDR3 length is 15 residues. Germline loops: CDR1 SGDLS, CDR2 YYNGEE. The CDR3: CASSVGASSSYEQYF. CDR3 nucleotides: TGTGCCAGCAGCGTAGGAGCGAGCAGCTCCTACGAGCAGTACTTC.

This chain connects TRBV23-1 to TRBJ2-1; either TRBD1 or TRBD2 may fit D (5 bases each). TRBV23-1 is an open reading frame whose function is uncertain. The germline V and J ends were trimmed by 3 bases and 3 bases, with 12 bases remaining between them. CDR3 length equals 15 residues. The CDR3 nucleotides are TGCGCCAGCAGTCACAACGGGACGGGCTACAATGAGCAGTTCTTC. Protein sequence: CASSHNGTGYNEQFF.

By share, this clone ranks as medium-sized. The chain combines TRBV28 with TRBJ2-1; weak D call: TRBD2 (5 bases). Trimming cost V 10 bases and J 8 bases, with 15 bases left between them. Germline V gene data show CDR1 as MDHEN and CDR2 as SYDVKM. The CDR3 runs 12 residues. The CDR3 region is CATLRGVDEQFF. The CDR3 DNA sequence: TGTGCCACCCTCCGGGGAGTGGATGAGCAGTTCTTC.

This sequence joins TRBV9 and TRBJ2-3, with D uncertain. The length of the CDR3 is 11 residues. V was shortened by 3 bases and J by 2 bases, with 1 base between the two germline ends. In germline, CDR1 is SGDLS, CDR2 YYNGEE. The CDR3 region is CASSDTDTQYF. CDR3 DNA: TGTGCCAGCAGCGACACAGATACGCAGTATTTT. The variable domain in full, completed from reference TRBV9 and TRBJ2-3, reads DSGVTQTPKHLITATGQRVTLRCSPRSGDLSVYWYQQSLDQGLQFLIQYYNGEERAKGNILERFSAQQFPDLHSELNLSSLELGDSALYFCASSDTDTQYFGPGTRLTVL.

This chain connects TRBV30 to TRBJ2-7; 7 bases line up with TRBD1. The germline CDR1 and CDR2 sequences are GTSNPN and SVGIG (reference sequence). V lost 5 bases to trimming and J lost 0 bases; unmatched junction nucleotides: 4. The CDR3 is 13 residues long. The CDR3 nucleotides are TGTGCCTGGGAAGGACAGGACTCCTACGAGCAGTACTTC. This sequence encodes CAWEGQDSYEQYF.

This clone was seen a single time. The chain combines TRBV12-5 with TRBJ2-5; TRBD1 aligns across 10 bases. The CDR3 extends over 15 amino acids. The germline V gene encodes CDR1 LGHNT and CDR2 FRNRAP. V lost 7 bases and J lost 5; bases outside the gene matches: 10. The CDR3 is CASEPTDRGSETQYF. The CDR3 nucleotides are TGTGCTAGTGAACCGACGGACAGGGGGTCGGAGACCCAGTACTTC.

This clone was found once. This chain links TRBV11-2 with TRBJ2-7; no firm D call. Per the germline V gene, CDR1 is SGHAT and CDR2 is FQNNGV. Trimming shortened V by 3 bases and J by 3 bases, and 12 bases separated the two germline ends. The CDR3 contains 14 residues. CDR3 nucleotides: TGTGCCAGCAGCTTTGGCATACCTAGCTACGAGCAGTACTTC. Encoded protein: CASSFGIPSYEQYF.

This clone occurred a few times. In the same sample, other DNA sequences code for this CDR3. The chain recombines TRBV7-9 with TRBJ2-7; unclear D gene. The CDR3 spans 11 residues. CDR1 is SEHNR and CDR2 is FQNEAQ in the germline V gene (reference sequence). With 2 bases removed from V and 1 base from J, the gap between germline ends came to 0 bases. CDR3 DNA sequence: TGTGCCAGCAGCTTATCCTACGAGCAGTACTTC. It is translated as CASSLSYEQYF.

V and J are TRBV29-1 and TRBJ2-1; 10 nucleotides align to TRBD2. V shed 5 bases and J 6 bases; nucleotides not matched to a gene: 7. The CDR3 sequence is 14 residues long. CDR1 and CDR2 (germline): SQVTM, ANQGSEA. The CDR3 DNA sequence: TGCAGCGTTCTCACTAGCGGGGTTCTCAATGAGCAGTTCTTC. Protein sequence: CSVLTSGVLNEQFF.

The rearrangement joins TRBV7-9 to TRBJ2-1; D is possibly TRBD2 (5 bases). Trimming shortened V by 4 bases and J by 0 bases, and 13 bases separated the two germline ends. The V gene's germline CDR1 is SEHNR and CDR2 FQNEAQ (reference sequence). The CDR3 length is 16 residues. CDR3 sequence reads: CASSSASADSYNEQFF. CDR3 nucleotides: TGTGCCAGCAGCTCCGCCTCAGCGGACTCCTACAATGAGCAGTTCTTC. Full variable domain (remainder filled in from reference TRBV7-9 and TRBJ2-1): DTGVSQNPRHKITKRGQNVTFRCDPISEHNRLYWYRQTLGQGPEFLTYFQNEAQLEKSRLLSDRFSAERPKGSFSTLEIQRTEQGDSAMYLCASSSASADSYNEQFFGPGTRLTVL.

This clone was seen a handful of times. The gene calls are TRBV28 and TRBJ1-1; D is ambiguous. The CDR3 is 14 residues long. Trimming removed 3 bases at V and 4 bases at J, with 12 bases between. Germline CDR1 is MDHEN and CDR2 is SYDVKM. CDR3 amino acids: CASSFNPVSTEAFF. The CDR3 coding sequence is TGTGCCAGCAGTTTTAATCCGGTGAGCACTGAAGCTTTCTTT.

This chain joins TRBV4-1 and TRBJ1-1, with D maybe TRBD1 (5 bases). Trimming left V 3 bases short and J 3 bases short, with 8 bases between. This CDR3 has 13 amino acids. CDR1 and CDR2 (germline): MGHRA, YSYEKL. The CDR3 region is CASSQARDTEAFF. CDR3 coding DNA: TGCGCCAGCAGCCAGGCCAGGGACACTGAAGCTTTCTTT.

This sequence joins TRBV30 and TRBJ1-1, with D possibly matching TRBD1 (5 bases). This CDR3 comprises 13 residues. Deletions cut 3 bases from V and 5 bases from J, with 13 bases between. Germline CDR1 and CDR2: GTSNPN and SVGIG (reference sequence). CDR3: CAWSPGGMTEAFF. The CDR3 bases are TGTGCCTGGAGCCCCGGGGGGATGACTGAAGCTTTCTTT.

CDR3 DNA: TGTGCCAGCAGTAAGGACAGCTACGAGCAGTACTTC. Protein sequence: CASSKDSYEQYF. V and J are TRBV14 and TRBJ2-7; possibly TRBD1 for D (6 bases). From germline, CDR1 is SGHDN and CDR2 FVKESK. Trimming stripped 6 bases from V and 3 bases from J, with 9 bases between. CDR3 length: 12 residues.

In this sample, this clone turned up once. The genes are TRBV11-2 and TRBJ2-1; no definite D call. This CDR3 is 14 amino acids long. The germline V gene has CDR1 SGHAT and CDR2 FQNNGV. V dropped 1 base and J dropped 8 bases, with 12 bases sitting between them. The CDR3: CASSLVLGSYEQFF. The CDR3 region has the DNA TGTGCCAGCAGCTTAGTGTTGGGGTCGTATGAGCAGTTCTTC.

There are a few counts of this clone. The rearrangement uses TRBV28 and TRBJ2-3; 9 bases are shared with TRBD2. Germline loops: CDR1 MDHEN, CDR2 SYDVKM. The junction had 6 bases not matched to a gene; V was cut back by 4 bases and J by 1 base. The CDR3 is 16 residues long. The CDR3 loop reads CASSWATSGRTDTQYF. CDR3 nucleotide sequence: TGTGCCAGCAGTTGGGCGACTAGCGGACGCACAGATACGCAGTATTTT.

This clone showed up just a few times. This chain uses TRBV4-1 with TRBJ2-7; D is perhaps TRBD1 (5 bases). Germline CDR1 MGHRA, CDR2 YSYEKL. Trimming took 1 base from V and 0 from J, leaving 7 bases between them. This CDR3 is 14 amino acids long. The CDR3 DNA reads TGCGCCAGCAGCCAAGTTGGGGCCTCCTACGAGCAGTACTTC. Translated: CASSQVGASYEQYF.